What follows describes a single TCR beta chain. Its target is not known. From germline, CDR1 is LNHDA and CDR2 SQIVND (reference sequence). The CDR3 loop spans 13 amino acids. V was pared by 4 bases and J by 3 bases, with 7 bases between. This sample stems from a study of vaccination and CD4 T cells after COVID-19. About the study: Each enrolled participant received a two-dose regimen of either BNT162b2 or mRNA-1273 vaccine.

Treatment of the sample: approximately nine-day PBMC culture with coronavirus spike peptide pools or control peptides (ViraFEST assay). CD4+ T lymphocytes from the unexposed donor were collected before the COVID-19 pandemic (2011-2018). The Oncomine TCR Beta short-read assay sequenced DNA from cultured CD4+ T cells. TCRdb fed the PCR reads into MiXCR, producing one record per CDR3 protein. The profile shows 9,000 to 10,000 distinct CDR3 sequences, 30% to 40% of them singletons. The sample taken for sequencing was CD4+ T cells from blood, cultured in vitro. The receptor comes from a human donor in good health. The rearrangement joins TRBV19 to TRBJ1-5; no reliable D call. Written as DNA, the CDR3 is TGTGCCAGTAGTAGAGATGACAATCAGCCCCAGCATTTT. It codes for CASSRDDNQPQHF.